This TCR beta chain was recorded in a study of naive and memory T cell subsets. Whole-study results and caveats: Especially in CD8 cells, naive repertoires contained a few larger clonotypes, possibly CD45RA-re-expressing memory cells. Diversity fell and Gini index rose from naive through CM, EM, EMRA.

This clonotype occurred a few times. Antigen: not known. An equimolar mix of two oligonucleotides served as the beta constant-region primer for TRBC1 and TRBC2. Nested alpha and beta constant-region primers with the SP2 primer drove four PCR rounds on ligated cDNA. Each CDR3 protein gets one entry after TCRdb re-called the UMI-ligation and nested PCR reads with MiXCR. The table records approximately 90,000 distinct CDR3 sequences, around 10% of them present only once. CD4+ T cell IFNgamma after overnight CMV lysate exposure gave donor CMV status. CD8 T cells were positively selected from what remained after CD4 positive selection. Cells stained for CD3, CD4, CD8, CD45RA and CD27 were sorted into four subsets. With 6 bases clipped from V and 7 bases from J, the junction kept 10 bases outside the gene matches. The length of the CDR3 is 15 residues.

The V and J genes are TRBV12-3 or TRBV12-4 and TRBJ1-5; 9 bases are a match to TRBD1. The TCR originated in a human donor in good health. Sequenced sample: naive CD4+ T cells from blood. The CDR3, as DNA: TGTGCCAGCAGAGGGACAGGGCAGAAGGGACAGCCCCAGCATTTT. Translated: CASRGTGQKGQPQHF.